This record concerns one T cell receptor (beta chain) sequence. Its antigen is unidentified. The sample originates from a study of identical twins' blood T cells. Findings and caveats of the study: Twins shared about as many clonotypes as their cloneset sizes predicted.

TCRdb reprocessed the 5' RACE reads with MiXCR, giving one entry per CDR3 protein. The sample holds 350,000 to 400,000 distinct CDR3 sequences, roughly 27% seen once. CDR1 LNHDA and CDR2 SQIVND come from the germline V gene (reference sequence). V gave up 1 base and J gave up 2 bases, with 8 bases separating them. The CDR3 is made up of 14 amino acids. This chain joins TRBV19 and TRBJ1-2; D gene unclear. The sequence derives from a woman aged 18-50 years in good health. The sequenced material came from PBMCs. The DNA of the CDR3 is TGTGCCAGTAGTATAGCTGGCTCCAACTATGGCTACACCTTC. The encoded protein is CASSIAGSNYGYTF.